The T cell receptor beta chain under discussion was sequenced for a study of shared clonotypes between healthy human individuals. In the study overall: Each donor's CD4 naive and CD4 memory cells filled three plates apiece, CD8 naive two, and CD8 memory one. Study-wide results and limits: Few donors limited the genetic and exposure-history diversity represented. Shared clonotypes: 4.5% to 6% naive CD4, around 3.5% naive CD8, about 2.5% memory CD4, 0.4% memory CD8.

Between the trimmed V and J ends, which lost 5 bases and 8 bases, there was a span of 16 bases. The CDR3 runs to 15 residues. Per germline, CDR1 MNHNS and CDR2 SASEGT. Original handling: Owing to the provision of junction-only sequences devoid of quality scores by immunoSEQ, filtering differed. The method was immunoSEQ multiplex PCR; TCRdb's version includes in-frame clones alone and lacks a portion of them. That table is the source of V, J and clone size, and D and trimming were worked out from the DNA. The table shows 2 million or so clones, with 90% to 95% occurring only once. A remark on this clone: Its target is not known.

The chain links TRBV6-1 to TRBJ1-6; D may be TRBD1 (6 bases). The sequencing sample was made of naive CD4+ T cells sorted from blood. The sample's subset: CD45RA+ positively selected. This TCR came from a man aged 18-30 years in good health. CDR3 sequence (DNA): TGTGCCAGCAGTCGGACAGTGTCGGAGGATTCACCCCTCCACTTT. Protein product: CASSRTVSEDSPLHF.